The entry that follows covers one TCR beta chain sequence. Its cognate antigen has yet to be identified. No much larger clonotype is one base removed from it; base qualities were not supplied. These data are taken from a study of blood T cell repertoires in COVID-19 (dated by TCRdb to the early 2020s). In terms of the full investigation: Collaborator samples came from the United States, Italy and Spain and covered acute and convalescent phases of COVID-19. The repertoires were made available in a free public database intended to serve as a resource for research on the immune response to SARS-CoV-2. Samples were obtained from the ongoing ImmuneRACE study (first 160 participants) and from about 1,300 subjects provided by 6 global collaborators. The material from the prospective study consisted of cDNA or gDNA derived from T cells, B-cell-depleted T cells, or PBMCs. Where HLA class I and class II types were available, the types were taken from metadata supplied by the sample provider, not from assay-based typing. Nearly every sample came with metadata listing a de-identified subject ID, COVID-19 status, age in years and sex. The dataset comprised deeply sampled blood TCRbeta repertoires from subjects exposed to, actively infected with, or recovered from COVID-19. Beyond this particular receptor, the publication reports: Clinical and demographic metadata were provided uncurated, with the amount varying by source and participant.

Participants in the prospective study were aged roughly 18 to 89 years, lived in about two dozen United States geographic areas, and enrolled through a virtual design. In the prospective study, participants were assigned to cohorts based on the clinical history participants reported in a screening survey and a study questionnaire. Recovered participants in ImmuneRACE Cohort 3 were defined by two consecutive negative NP/OP PCR tests, clearance by a healthcare professional, or resolution of symptoms. Each participant in the prospective study had whole blood, serum and a nasopharyngeal or oropharyngeal swab collected by mobile phlebotomists. Participants in the prospective study had the option to provide additional blood draws and questionnaires over a roughly 2-month period. Blood samples from the prospective study were shipped frozen or at room temperature prior to DNA extraction. TCRbeta CDR3 regions were amplified from genomic DNA using the immunoSEQ Assay, a bias-controlled multiplex PCR. In the paper's pipeline: Within the assay, amplification of reference gene primers was used to estimate how many nucleated cells each sample contained. Sequence reads were collapsed and filtered to measure the absolute abundance of every unique TCRbeta CDR3 rearrangement. Productive Simpson clonality was computed per sample as the square root of Simpson's diversity index over productive rearrangements. As stored in TCRdb, this immuneACCESS dataset retains in-frame rearrangements with V and J assigned. A fraction of the clones does not appear; measured against another copy, unresolved V genes explain less than half of the discrepancy, and the remainder lacks a known reason. V, J and clone size derive from that table, while D and trimming were established from the DNA sequence. The sample data list over 150,000 clones, and approximately 84% of these were observed just once. The top ten clones comprise roughly 3.2% of the sample.

Reading the germline V gene (reference sequence) gives CDR1 LNHDA and CDR2 SQIVND. Clipping removes 5 bases from V and 2 bases from J, with 5 as the unmatched junction base count. The CDR3 sequence holds 16 residues, the cysteine and phenylalanine included. Only CDR3 DNA is held: 48 bases, read in frame from base 1. This sequence uses TRBV19 and TRBJ2-3, and TRBD2 matches 12 of the central bases. This TCR derives from a woman aged 25 to 45 who had recovered from COVID-19. Sequencing input: PBMCs or T cells enriched from blood (not recorded which). The CDR3 reads as follows: CASSFRLAGDTDTQYF. At the DNA level, the sequence is TGTGCCAGTAGTTTCCGACTAGCGGGGGACACAGATACGCAGTATTTT.